The T cell receptor beta chain described here comes from a study of blood T cell repertoires in COVID-19. Study context: Samples taken during acute and convalescent COVID-19 were collected in the United States, Italy and Spain. PBMCs, B-cell-depleted T cells, or T cells provided the cDNA or gDNA that made up the material.

The CDR3 sequence is 15 residues long. Germline V lookup: CDR1 SEHNR, CDR2 FQNEAQ (reference sequence). The V end lost 2 bases, the J end lost 0 bases, and 11 bases lay between the germline ends. This table comes from immunoSEQ multiplex PCR, and its TCRdb copy is limited to in-frame clones, with some not included. Among around 260,000 clones listed, around 88% were seen once. The sequencing input was peripheral blood. This clonotype was sampled from a man aged 25 to 45 with active or convalescent COVID-19. The chain is built from TRBV7-9 and TRBJ2-7; possible D gene TRBD2, 7 bases. The CDR3 DNA follows: TGTGCCAGCAGCTTATCCCGGGGGGCCTCCTACGAGCAGTACTTC. Encoded protein: CASSLSRGASYEQYF.